The source of this T cell receptor beta chain is a study of Graves' ophthalmopathy and Graves' hyperthyroidism. The authors diagnosed from clinical symptoms, serum thyroxine, TRAb, thyroid ultrasound and orbital computed tomography. As the starting material, roughly 9.7 ml of fresh peripheral blood yielded the PBMCs. Scientists amplified the TCR beta CDR3 regions from RNA transcripts. HTBI primers were used in a first-round RT-PCR, which preceded a second-round multiplex PCR. From the multiplex PCR reads, TCRdb called clonotypes with MiXCR, one entry per CDR3 protein. The sample consists of more than 550,000 distinct CDR3 sequences, about 40% of them appearing once. As regards this clonotype: Compared with germline, one end of the junction differs, possibly owing to a read error.

The CDR3 sequence is 16 residues long. Germline CDR1 and CDR2: ENHRY and SYGVKD. The chain combines TRBV10-3 with TRBJ1-6, with D tentatively TRBD1 (5 bases). Sequencing was carried out using peripheral blood. The sequence was obtained from an adult man with Graves' ophthalmopathy. CDR3 amino acids: CASSYMGPSYNLPLHF. The CDR3 coding sequence is TGTGCCAGCAGTTACATGGGGCCCTCCTATAATTTACCCCTCCACTTT.